This T cell receptor beta chain was sequenced for a study of breast tumors, draining lymph nodes, adjacent tissues. Study-wide findings and caveats: Most tumor T cells seemingly derive from lymph node, then expand in tumor.

Breast cancer patients provided tissue from their axillary draining lymph nodes. This CDR3 is 16 amino acids long. Germline V gene sequence: CDR1 SGHKS, CDR2 YYEKEE (reference sequence). Trimming took 2 bases from V and 4 from J; bases not matched to a gene: 7. This clonotype was recorded at least ten times. The antigen is not known. TCRdb called the multiplex PCR reads again in MiXCR, with one record for every CDR3 protein. The sample holds 90,000 to 120,000 distinct CDR3 sequences; over 20% are singletons and the top ten take 1% to 1.5%. This rearrangement joins TRBV5-5 to TRBJ2-7; the match to TRBD1 covers 12 bases. This TCR came from a female donor with breast cancer. Some clones in this sample may be carry-over from other donors' samples. Sequencing was done on a sample of axillary lymph node tissue. DNA of the CDR3: TGTGCCAGCAGCTTAATTGGGACAGGGGGCCGGTACGAGCAGTACTTC. Its translation: CASSLIGTGGRYEQYF.